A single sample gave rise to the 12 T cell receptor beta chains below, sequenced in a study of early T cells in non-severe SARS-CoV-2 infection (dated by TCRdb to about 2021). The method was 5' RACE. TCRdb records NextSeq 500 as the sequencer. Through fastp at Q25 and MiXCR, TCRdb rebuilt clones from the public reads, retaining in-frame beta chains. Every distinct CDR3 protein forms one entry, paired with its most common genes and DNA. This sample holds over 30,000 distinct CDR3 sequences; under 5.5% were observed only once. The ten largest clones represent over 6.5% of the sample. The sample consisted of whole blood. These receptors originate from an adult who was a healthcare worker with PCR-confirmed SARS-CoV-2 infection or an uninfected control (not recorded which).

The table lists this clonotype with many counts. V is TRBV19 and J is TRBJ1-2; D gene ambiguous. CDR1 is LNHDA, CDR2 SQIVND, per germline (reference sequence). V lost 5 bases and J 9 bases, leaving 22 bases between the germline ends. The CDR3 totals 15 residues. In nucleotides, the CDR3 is TGTGCCAGTAGTGTACGTCAGGTCAAGGAAGGGCGCTACACCTTC. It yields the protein CASSVRQVKEGRYTF.

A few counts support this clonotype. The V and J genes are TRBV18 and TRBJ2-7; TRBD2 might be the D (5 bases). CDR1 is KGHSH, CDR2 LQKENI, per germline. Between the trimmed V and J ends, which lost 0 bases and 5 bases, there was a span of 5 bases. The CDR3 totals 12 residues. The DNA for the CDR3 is TGTGCCAGCTCACCACCCGGGAACGAGCAGTACTTC. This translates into CASSPPGNEQYF.

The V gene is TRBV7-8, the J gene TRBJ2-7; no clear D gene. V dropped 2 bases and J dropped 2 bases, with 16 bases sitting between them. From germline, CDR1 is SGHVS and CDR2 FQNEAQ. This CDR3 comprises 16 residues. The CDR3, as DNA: TGTGCCAGCAGCTTATATCACAATGCAGACACCTACGAGCAGTACTTC. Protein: CASSLYHNADTYEQYF.

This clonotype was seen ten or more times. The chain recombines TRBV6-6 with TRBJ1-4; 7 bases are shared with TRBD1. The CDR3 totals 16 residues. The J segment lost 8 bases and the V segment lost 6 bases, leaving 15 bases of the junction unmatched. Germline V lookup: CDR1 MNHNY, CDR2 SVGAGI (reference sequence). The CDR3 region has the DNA TGTGCCAGCAGCCGGAGACAGGGAGGGGTAGGGGAAAAACTGTTTTTT. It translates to CASSRRQGGVGEKLFF.

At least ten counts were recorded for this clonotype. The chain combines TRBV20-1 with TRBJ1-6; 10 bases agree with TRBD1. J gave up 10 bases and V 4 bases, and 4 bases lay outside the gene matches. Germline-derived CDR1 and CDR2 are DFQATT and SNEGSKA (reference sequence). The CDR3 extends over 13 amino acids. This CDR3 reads CSAIGQGGSPLHF. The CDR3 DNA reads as TGCAGTGCTATCGGACAGGGGGGATCACCCCTCCACTTT.

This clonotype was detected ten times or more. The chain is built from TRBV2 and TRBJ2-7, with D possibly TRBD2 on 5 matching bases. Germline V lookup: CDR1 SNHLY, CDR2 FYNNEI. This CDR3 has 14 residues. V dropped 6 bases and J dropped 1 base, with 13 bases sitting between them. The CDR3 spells CASSPGGSSYEQYF. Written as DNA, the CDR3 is TGTGCCAGCAGCCCCGGAGGCAGTTCCTACGAGCAGTACTTC. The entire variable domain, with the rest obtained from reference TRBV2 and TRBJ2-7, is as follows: EPEVTQTPSHQVTQMGQEVILRCVPISNHLYFYWYRQILGQKVEFLVSFYNNEISEKSEIFDDQFSVERPDGSNFTLKIRSTKLEDSAMYFCASSPGGSSYEQYFGPGTRLTVT.

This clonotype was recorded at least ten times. For the CDR3, the DNA is TGTGCCAGCAGCCCACCCGGGACGGATGAAGCTTTCTTT. It translates to CASSPPGTDEAFF. This chain links TRBV7-9 with TRBJ1-1, with D perhaps matching TRBD1 (5 bases). The V gene's germline CDR1 is SEHNR and CDR2 FQNEAQ (reference sequence). The germline V and J ends were trimmed by 5 bases and 7 bases, with 14 bases remaining between them. The CDR3 is made up of 13 amino acids.

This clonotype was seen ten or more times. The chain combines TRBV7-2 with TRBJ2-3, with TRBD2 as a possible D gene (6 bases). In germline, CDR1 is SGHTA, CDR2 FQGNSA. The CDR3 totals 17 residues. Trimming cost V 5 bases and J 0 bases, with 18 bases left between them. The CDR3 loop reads CASSPHSSVSSTDTQYF. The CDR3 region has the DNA TGTGCCAGCAGCCCTCACTCTAGCGTCTCTAGCACAGATACGCAGTATTTT.

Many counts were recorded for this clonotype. CDR3 DNA: TGTGCCAGCAGTTTTTATCAAGGGACGGCTGGGGCCAACGTCCTGACTTTC. The encoded protein is CASSFYQGTAGANVLTF. The V gene is TRBV12-3 or TRBV12-4, the J gene TRBJ2-6; D may be TRBD1 or TRBD2 (5 bases each). V lost 3 bases to trimming and J lost 2 bases, with 14 bases between them. This CDR3 spans 17 amino acids.

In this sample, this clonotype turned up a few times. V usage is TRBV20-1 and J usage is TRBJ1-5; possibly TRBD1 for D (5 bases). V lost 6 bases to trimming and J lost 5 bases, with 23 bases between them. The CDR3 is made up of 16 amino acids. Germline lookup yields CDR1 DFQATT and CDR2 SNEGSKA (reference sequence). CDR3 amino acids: CSAGIGAAGDHQPQHF. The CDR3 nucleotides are TGCAGTGCCGGAATAGGGGCTGCAGGTGATCATCAGCCCCAGCATTTT.

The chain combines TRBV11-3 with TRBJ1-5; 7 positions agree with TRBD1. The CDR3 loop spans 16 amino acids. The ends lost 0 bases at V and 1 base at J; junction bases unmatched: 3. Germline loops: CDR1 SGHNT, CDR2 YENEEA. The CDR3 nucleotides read TGTGCCAGCAGCTTAGATTACAGGGGAAGCAATCAGCCCCAGCATTTT. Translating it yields CASSLDYRGSNQPQHF.

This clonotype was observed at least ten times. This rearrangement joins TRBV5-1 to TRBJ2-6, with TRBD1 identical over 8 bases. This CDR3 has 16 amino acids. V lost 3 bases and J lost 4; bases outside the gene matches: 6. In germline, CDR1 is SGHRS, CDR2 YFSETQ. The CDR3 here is CASSSGQGGGANVLTF. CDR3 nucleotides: TGCGCCAGCAGCTCCGGACAGGGAGGCGGGGCCAACGTCCTGACTTTC.